The sequence of this T cell receptor (beta chain) was determined in a study of T cells in Graves' hyperthyroidism and ophthalmopathy. Extraction of PBMCs used more than 8.5 ml of fresh peripheral blood. There were TCR beta CDR3 regions amplified from RNA transcripts. TCR CDR3 regions were first amplified by RT-PCR with HTBI primers. MiXCR, run by TCRdb on the multiplex PCR reads, gives a single entry per CDR3 protein. There are approximately 330,000 distinct CDR3 sequences in the sample; around 13% occur only once, and 30% to 35% lies in the top ten. This CDR3 spans 15 amino acids. Germline CDR1 is MGHDK and CDR2 is SYGVNS. The V end was cut by 5 bases, the J end by 3 bases, with 13 bases between.

The gene calls are TRBV25-1 and TRBJ1-4; D remains ambiguous. Sequencing was performed on blood. The clonotype originates from a woman between 40 and 50 years old with Graves' ophthalmopathy. CDR3 coding DNA: TGTGCCAGCAGTTTTTTCTACTCAGCTAATGAAAAACTGTTTTTT. Protein product: CASSFFYSANEKLFF.